This TCR beta chain is from a study of blood T cell repertoires in COVID-19. Study as a whole: Material from acute and convalescent COVID-19 was sourced from the United States, Italy and Spain.

Authors' analysis steps: Estimated nucleated cell counts came from reference gene primer amplification. Generated by immunoSEQ multiplex PCR, the TCRdb table keeps only in-frame clones and is missing some. Clonal size and the V and J genes are those of that table, whereas D and trimming came from the DNA. This table has about 330,000 clones, about 87% appearing once. This CDR3 is 14 amino acids long. V was pared by 4 bases and J by 0 bases, with 7 bases between. Germline V CDR1 and CDR2: MGHRA, YSYEKL. V usage is TRBV4-1 and J usage is TRBJ1-3, with D possibly matching TRBD1 (5 bases). Sequenced sample: PBMCs or T cells enriched from blood (not recorded which). The clonotype was recovered from a woman between 25 and 40 years old who had recovered from COVID-19. CDR3 sequence: CASSLRVSGNTIYF. CDR3 nucleotides: TGCGCCAGCAGCCTCAGGGTCTCTGGAAACACCATATATTTT.